Shown below are 6 T cell receptor beta chains from a single sample sequenced in a study of blood T cell repertoires in COVID-19. Data came from immunoSEQ multiplex PCR; TCRdb stores just in-frame clones and leaves some out. The sample yields approximately 340,000 clones, more than 85% seen once. Sequencing input: PBMCs or T cells enriched from blood (not recorded which). The receptors here all came from a woman aged 40 to 55 who had been exposed to COVID-19.

In DNA, the CDR3 is TGTGCCAGCAGCCCGAGCGGTACGAACACCGGGGAGCTGTTTTTT. It translates to CASSPSGTNTGELFF. The chain has TRBV5-4 and TRBJ2-2; D possibly corresponds to TRBD2 (5 bases). The CDR3 extends over 15 amino acids. Deletions cut 4 bases from V and 0 bases from J, with 10 bases between. The germline V gene encodes CDR1 SGHNT and CDR2 YYREEE (reference sequence).

The gene calls are TRBV11-3 and TRBJ1-2, with 10 bases aligning to TRBD1. The germline gives CDR1 SGHNT, CDR2 YENEEA. This CDR3 has 14 residues. V was pared by 5 bases and J by 9 bases, with 9 bases of the junction left unmatched. CDR3 residues: CASSPRQGANSYTF. The CDR3 DNA reads as TGTGCCAGCAGCCCGCGACAGGGGGCCAATAGCTACACCTTC.

In this sample, this clone turned up once. The chain links TRBV30 to TRBJ1-2; no reliable D call. This CDR3 spans 16 amino acids. Between the trimmed V and J ends, which lost 4 bases and 5 bases, there was a span of 23 bases. Germline V CDR1 and CDR2: GTSNPN, SVGIG (reference sequence). This CDR3 is CAWTPPLRAMIYGYTF. For the CDR3, the DNA is TGTGCCTGGACACCCCCTCTGAGGGCAATGATTTATGGCTACACCTTC.

This clone was recorded many times. CDR3 protein: CASSLGFNSNQPQHF. The CDR3 DNA sequence: TGTGCCAGCAGCTTAGGCTTTAACTCCAATCAGCCCCAGCATTTT. The V call is TRBV7-9, the J call TRBJ1-5; D is uncertain. V was trimmed by 1 base and J by 3 bases, leaving 10 bases between them. Germline assignment: CDR1 SEHNR and CDR2 FQNEAQ (reference sequence). The CDR3 extends over 15 amino acids.

The V call is TRBV5-6, the J call TRBJ1-1; 7 bases line up with TRBD1. Germline V gene data show CDR1 as SGHDT and CDR2 as YYEEEE. The ends lost 3 bases at V and 4 bases at J; junction bases unmatched: 6. CDR3 length: 14 residues. The CDR3 DNA follows: TGTGCCAGCAGCTCTCCACAGGGGAGCACTGAAGCTTTCTTT. Residues: CASSSPQGSTEAFF.

The V and J genes are TRBV29-1 and TRBJ1-1, with a weak D call TRBD1 (6 bases). The CDR3 totals 14 residues. CDR1 is SQVTM, CDR2 ANQGSEA, per germline. Trimming took 4 bases from V and 5 from J, leaving 17 bases between them. This CDR3 reads CSVGNRAVGTEAFF. Written as DNA, the CDR3 is TGCAGCGTTGGGAACAGGGCAGTTGGGACTGAAGCTTTCTTT.